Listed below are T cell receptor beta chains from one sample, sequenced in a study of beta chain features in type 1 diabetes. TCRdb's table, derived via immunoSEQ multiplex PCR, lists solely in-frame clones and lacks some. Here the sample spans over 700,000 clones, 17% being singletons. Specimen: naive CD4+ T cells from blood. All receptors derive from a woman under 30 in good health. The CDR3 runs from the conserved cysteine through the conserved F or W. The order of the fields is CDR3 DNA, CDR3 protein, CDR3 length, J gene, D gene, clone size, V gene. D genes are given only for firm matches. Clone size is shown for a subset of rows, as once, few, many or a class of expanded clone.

TGTGCCAGCACCTTCATGGGGGGAGGACATCAGCCCCAGCATTTT CASTFMGGGHQPQHF 15 TRBJ1-5 . . TRBV6-1
TGTGCCATCACCGATAGCGGGAGAGAGTACGAGCAGTACTTC CAITDSGREYEQYF 14 TRBJ2-7 TRBD2 many TRBV10-3
TGTGCCAGTACTCTAGCTTCCAGCTCCTACGAGCAGTACTTC CASTLASSSYEQYF 14 TRBJ2-7 . few TRBV28
TGTGCCAGCGGAAAGAACGCGGGGGCCAGCCAAGAGACCCAGTACTTC CASGKNAGASQETQYF 16 TRBJ2-5 . few TRBV7-3
TGTGCCATCAGTCAAAGCCGAACAAGGACAGGGGGAACCTACAATGAGCAGTTCTTC CAISQSRTRTGGTYNEQFF 19 TRBJ2-1 TRBD1 . TRBV10-3
TGTGCCAGCAGCCCCGGGACAGGGTTCACCGGGGAGCTGTTTTTT CASSPGTGFTGELFF 15 TRBJ2-2 TRBD1 few TRBV7-2
TGTGCCAGCAGTCTACGGACAGACATCACGAACACCGGGGAGCTGTTTTTT CASSLRTDITNTGELFF 17 TRBJ2-2 . . TRBV27
TGTGCCAGCAGTGCGGGGGTGAACACTGAAGCTTTCTTT CASSAGVNTEAFF 13 TRBJ1-1 . . TRBV6-4
TGTGCCAGCAGTGAAATGGGAAATCAGCCCCAGCATTTT CASSEMGNQPQHF 13 TRBJ1-5 . . TRBV6-1
TGTGCCAGCTCACCACCCCCCCGCCCCACAGATACGCAGTATTTT CASSPPPRPTDTQYF 15 TRBJ2-3 . . TRBV18
TGTGCCAGCAGTACCGACATGCGGGCTGGCAATGAGCAGTTCTTC CASSTDMRAGNEQFF 15 TRBJ2-1 . once TRBV6-6
TGTGCCAGCAGCTTACTCCAGATCGGGGAGCTGTTTTTT CASSLLQIGELFF 13 TRBJ2-2 . . TRBV7-2
TGTGCCAGCTCACCCAATTCGGACACCGGGGAGCTGTTTTTT CASSPNSDTGELFF 14 TRBJ2-2 . . TRBV18
TGTGCCAGCAGTTCGCCCTGGACCAACTACGAGCAGTACTTC CASSSPWTNYEQYF 14 TRBJ2-7 . few TRBV28
TGTGCCAGCAGTTACTCCGGGGCAACCCCCGATCAGCCCCAGCATTTT CASSYSGATPDQPQHF 16 TRBJ1-5 . . TRBV6-5
TGCGCCAGCAGCTTGGAATGGAAAAGGGACCCAATCCAAGAGACCCAGTACTTC CASSLEWKRDPIQETQYF 18 TRBJ2-5 . . TRBV5-1
TGTGCCAGCAGCCGACTAGCGGGACCCCACGAGCAGTACTTC CASSRLAGPHEQYF 14 TRBJ2-7 TRBD2 . TRBV27
TGTGCCAGCAGTAGGGGACTAGCGGGAGCCTACGAGCAGTACTTC CASSRGLAGAYEQYF 15 TRBJ2-7 TRBD2 . TRBV7-9
TGTGCCAGCTCACCAACGGAAGCAAGGGGGAATGAGCAGTTCTTC CASSPTEARGNEQFF 15 TRBJ2-1 . . TRBV18
TGTGCCAGCAGCTTCAAGGGTCGCTCCTACAATGAGCAGTTCTTC CASSFKGRSYNEQFF 15 TRBJ2-1 . . TRBV5-6
TGTGCCAGCAGCTTAATGGGGCCTAGGGATACGCAGTATTTT CASSLMGPRDTQYF 14 TRBJ2-3 . few TRBV7-2
TGTGCCAGCAGCTCGAGACTAGCGGGAAACAATGAGCAGTTCTTC CASSSRLAGNNEQFF 15 TRBJ2-1 TRBD2 few TRBV13
TGTGCCACCAGCAAGACACAGACCGAACAAGAGACCCAGTACTTC CATSKTQTEQETQYF 15 TRBJ2-5 . . TRBV15
TGCGCCAGCAGAGGACAGGGCTCAGATACGCAGTATTTT CASRGQGSDTQYF 13 TRBJ2-3 TRBD1 . TRBV10-1
TGTGCCAGTCAAGGGGTCTATAGCAATCAGCCCCAGCATTTT CASQGVYSNQPQHF 14 TRBJ1-5 . . TRBV19
TGTGCCAGCAGCTTGCGGGAGGTCCGAAGTGGCGATGAGCAGTTCTTC CASSLREVRSGDEQFF 16 TRBJ2-1 TRBD2 . TRBV11-2
TGTGCCAGCAGCCGGGGGGTTAGCGGGAGAGAGAACACCGGGGAGCTGTTTTTT CASSRGVSGRENTGELFF 18 TRBJ2-2 TRBD2 . TRBV9